This T cell receptor (beta chain) is drawn from a study of technical replicates of blood from a few donors. Some clones are missing from TCRdb's copy, which holds only in-frame ones; the method was immunoSEQ multiplex PCR. Here the sample spans 70,000 to 80,000 clones, 91% being singletons. V was shortened by 3 bases and J by 8 bases, with 21 bases between the two germline ends. CDR3 length: 15 residues. In germline, CDR1 is SGHDT, CDR2 YYEEEE. The chain combines TRBV5-6 with TRBJ2-7, with D possibly being TRBD1 (5 bases). The sequenced material came from T cells isolated from PBMCs. The TCR was taken from a human donor in good health. Some clones in this sample may be carry-over from other donors' samples. Here the CDR3 reads CASSSLSSPGFQQYF. Here the CDR3 DNA reads TGTGCCAGCAGCTCCCTTTCTTCCCCAGGGTTTCAGCAGTACTTC.